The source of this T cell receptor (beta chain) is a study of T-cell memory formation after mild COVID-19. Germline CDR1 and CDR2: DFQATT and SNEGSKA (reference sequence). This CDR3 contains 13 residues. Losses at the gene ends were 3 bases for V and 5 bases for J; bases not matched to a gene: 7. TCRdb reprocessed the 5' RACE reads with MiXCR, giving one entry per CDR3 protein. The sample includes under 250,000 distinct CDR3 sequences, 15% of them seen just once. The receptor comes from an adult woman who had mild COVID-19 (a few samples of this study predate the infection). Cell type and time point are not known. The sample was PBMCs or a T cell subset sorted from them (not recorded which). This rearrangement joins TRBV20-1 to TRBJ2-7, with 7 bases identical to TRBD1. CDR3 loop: CSASGVGTDEQYF. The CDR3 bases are TGCAGTGCTAGTGGGGTAGGGACAGACGAGCAGTACTTC.